The 5 T cell receptor beta chains listed next were all sequenced from one sample in a study of blood T cell repertoires in COVID-19. Here immunoSEQ multiplex PCR was the method, and the copy in TCRdb shows in-frame clones only, minus some. The repertoire includes roughly 81,000 clones, approximately 89% of them detected once, and around 12% sits in the top ten. Sequenced material: peripheral blood. The source of these receptors is a man between 70 and 80 years old with active or convalescent COVID-19.

The rearrangement links TRBV13 to TRBJ2-2, with D maybe TRBD2 (6 bases). The CDR3 runs to 11 residues. Trimming removed 4 bases at V and 12 bases at J, with 9 bases between. CDR1 is PRHDT, CDR2 FYEKMQ, per germline (reference sequence). CDR3 loop: CASSWGVKLFF. The DNA for the CDR3 is TGTGCCAGCAGCTGGGGGGTGAAGCTGTTTTTT.

The chain has TRBV29-1 and TRBJ1-2; D possibly corresponds to TRBD1 (6 bases). The length of the CDR3 is 12 residues. Germline V gene lookup returns CDR1 SQVTM and CDR2 ANQGSEA. The V and J ends lost 6 bases and 4 bases respectively, with 12 bases between them. CDR3 residues: CSVRTDLYGYTF. The CDR3 nucleotides are TGCAGCGTCCGGACAGACCTCTATGGCTACACCTTC.

The rearrangement links TRBV30 to TRBJ2-7, with D possibly matching TRBD1 (5 bases). Deletions cut 3 bases from V and 6 bases from J, with 12 bases between. CDR1 is GTSNPN and CDR2 is SVGIG in the germline V gene (reference sequence). The CDR3 runs to 12 residues. Here the CDR3 DNA reads TGTGCCTGGAGACCGGACACATCCGAGCAGTACTTC. Its protein product is CAWRPDTSEQYF.

V usage is TRBV19 and J usage is TRBJ1-1; D is undetermined. The CDR3 loop spans 15 amino acids. In germline, CDR1 is LNHDA, CDR2 SQIVND (reference sequence). Between the trimmed V and J ends, which lost 4 bases and 0 bases, there was a span of 12 bases. The CDR3 sequence is CASSTSRIMNTEAFF. DNA for the CDR3: TGTGCCAGTAGTACCTCCAGGATCATGAACACTGAAGCTTTCTTT.

The gene calls are TRBV24-1 and TRBJ1-5; 10 positions agree with TRBD1. CDR3 length: 14 amino acids. Germline V gives CDR1 KGHDR, CDR2 SFDVKD. V was clipped by 7 bases and J by 2 bases; unmatched bases: 1. CDR3 DNA: TGTGCCACCAGCGGGACAGGGGGCAATCAGCCCCAGCATTTT. It yields the protein CATSGTGGNQPQHF.